The 8 T cell receptor beta chains below all came from one sample that was sequenced in a study of blood T cell repertoires in COVID-19. Profiled with immunoSEQ multiplex PCR; TCRdb holds only in-frame clones, not every one. The sample contains about 67,000 clones, 75% to 90% of which appear only once. The sample was peripheral blood. The receptors were sampled from a man aged 45 to 65 with active COVID-19.

The chain joins TRBV5-6 to TRBJ1-5; 11 nucleotides agree with TRBD1. Looked up from germline, CDR1 is SGHDT and CDR2 is YYEEEE. Trimming at V came to 4 bases and at J to 5 bases, leaving 5 bases not matched to a gene. This CDR3 spans 15 amino acids. The CDR3 nucleotides read TGTGCCAGCAGCGGACAGGGGGCGCGGGATCAGCCCCAGCATTTT. Amino acid sequence: CASSGQGARDQPQHF.

The rearrangement links TRBV7-8 to TRBJ2-7; 12 bases match TRBD2. The V gene end was trimmed by 2 bases and the J gene end by 6 bases; junction bases not matched to a gene: 2. The CDR3 totals 14 residues. The V gene's germline CDR1 is SGHVS and CDR2 FQNEAQ. This CDR3 reads CASSLLAGGAEQYF. CDR3 coding DNA: TGTGCCAGCAGCTTACTAGCGGGAGGGGCCGAGCAGTACTTC.

This chain links TRBV7-2 with TRBJ1-2; TRBD1 is a possible D gene (6 bases). Deletions cut 4 bases from V and 8 bases from J, with 17 bases between. Looked up from germline, CDR1 is SGHTA and CDR2 is FQGNSA. The CDR3 runs 14 residues. The CDR3 spells CASSYNTGSGGYTF. CDR3 bases: TGTGCCAGCAGCTATAACACAGGGTCCGGGGGCTACACCTTC.

In its sample, this clone was seen a few times. V and J are TRBV5-1 and TRBJ1-1, with 8 bases lining up with TRBD1. CDR3 length: 15 amino acids. CDR1 is SGHRS and CDR2 is YFSETQ in the germline V gene. V shed 1 base and J 5 bases; nucleotides not matched to a gene: 7. The CDR3: CASSLSAGGRTEAFF. CDR3 nucleotides: TGCGCCAGCAGCTTGTCGGCAGGGGGCAGGACTGAAGCTTTCTTT.

The V gene is TRBV5-1, the J gene TRBJ2-7; 12 nucleotides line up with TRBD2. V trimming: 4 bases; J trimming: 2 bases; junction bases outside the gene matches: 4. CDR3 length: 15 residues. CDR1 is SGHRS and CDR2 is YFSETQ in the germline V gene. DNA of the CDR3: TGCGCCAGCAGCCCGACTAGCGGGAGCCCCTACGAGCAGTACTTC. Residues: CASSPTSGSPYEQYF.

The chain is built from TRBV19 and TRBJ2-1; the D gene is possibly TRBD2 (6 bases). Trimming took 3 bases from V and 3 from J, leaving 12 bases between them. Per germline, CDR1 LNHDA and CDR2 SQIVND (reference sequence). This CDR3 contains 15 residues. CDR3 coding DNA: TGTGCCAGTAGTATGATCTCGGAGGGCTACAATGAGCAGTTCTTC. It codes for CASSMISEGYNEQFF.

The V and J genes are TRBV29-1 and TRBJ2-1; a weak D match, TRBD2 (5 bases). The CDR3 sequence is 15 residues long. Trimming stripped 0 bases from V and 4 bases from J, with 13 bases between. CDR1 is SQVTM, CDR2 ANQGSEA, per germline. CDR3 sequence: CSVEDRREGYNEQFF. The CDR3 nucleotides are TGCAGCGTTGAAGATCGACGGGAAGGGTACAATGAGCAGTTCTTC.

The chain recombines TRBV5-5 with TRBJ1-5, with D maybe TRBD1 (6 bases). Trimming took off 1 base at V and 5 bases at J, with 10 bases between the two ends. Germline values: CDR1 SGHKS, CDR2 YYEKEE (reference sequence). The CDR3 sequence is 14 residues long. Here the CDR3 DNA reads TGTGCCAGCAGCTTGAACAGGGCAGATCAGCCCCAGCATTTT. It is translated as CASSLNRADQPQHF.